There are a few counts of the clone carrying this TCR beta chain. Given a much more abundant clone one base away, this may be a read error. Germline V CDR1 and CDR2: SGHRS, YFSETQ. The CDR3 is 14 residues long. Between the trimmed V and J ends, which lost 3 bases and 1 base, there was a span of 10 bases. Through a sample-barcoded 5' primer and a J-beta primer mix, a second PCR was run for 7 to 11 cycles. TCRdb reprocessed the 5' RACE reads via MiXCR and lists one record per CDR3 protein. The sample includes 600,000 or so distinct CDR3 sequences, about 30% of them seen just once. This entry comes from a study of blood T cells in healthy people across ages. Those donating, healthy Caucasian individuals from Russia, were aged about 6 to 90.

The specimen sequenced was blood. The clonotype was recovered from an elderly woman in good health. The chain is built from TRBV5-1 and TRBJ2-5; tentative D call: TRBD1 (5 bases). The chain's CDR3 is CASSWAGSQETQYF. The CDR3 nucleotides are TGCGCCAGCAGCTGGGCAGGGTCCCAAGAGACCCAGTACTTC.